This TCR beta chain appears in the sequencing data of a study of blood T cell repertoires in COVID-19. Across the study: Acute-phase and convalescent COVID-19 samples originated in the United States, Italy and Spain.

In this sample, this clone turned up once. Germline V lookup: CDR1 SGHVS, CDR2 FNYEAQ. The V gene lost 5 bases and the J gene lost 12 bases, with 13 bases spanning the gap. There are 11 residues in the CDR3. Assay: immunoSEQ multiplex PCR; the TCRdb copy retains only in-frame clones and omits some. Seen here are roughly 390,000 clones, 70% to 90% observed once, and the top ten hold over 9.5%. The chain uses TRBV7-6 and TRBJ1-1; D gene uncertain. What was sequenced was peripheral blood. This receptor was obtained from a woman aged 25 to 39 with COVID-19, enrolled during active disease. DNA for the CDR3: TGTGCCAGCAGCAACCGAGATGAGCCTTTCTTT. Its protein product is CASSNRDEPFF.